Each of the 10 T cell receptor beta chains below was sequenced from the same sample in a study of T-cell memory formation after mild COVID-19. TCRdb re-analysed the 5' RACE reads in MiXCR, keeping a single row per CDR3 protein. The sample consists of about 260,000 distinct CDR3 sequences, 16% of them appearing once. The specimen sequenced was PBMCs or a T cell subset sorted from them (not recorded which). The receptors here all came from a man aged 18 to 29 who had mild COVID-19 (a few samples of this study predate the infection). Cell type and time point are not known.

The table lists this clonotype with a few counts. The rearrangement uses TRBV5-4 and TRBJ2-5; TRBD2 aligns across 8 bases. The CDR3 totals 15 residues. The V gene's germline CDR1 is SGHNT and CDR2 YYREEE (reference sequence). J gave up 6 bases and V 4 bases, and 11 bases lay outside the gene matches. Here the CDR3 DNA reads TGTGCCAGCAGCGGGGGACTAGGAGCGCCCCAGACCCAGTACTTC. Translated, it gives CASSGGLGAPQTQYF. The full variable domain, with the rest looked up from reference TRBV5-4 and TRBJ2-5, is ETGVTQSPTHLIKTRGQQVTLRCSSQSGHNTVSWYQQALGQGPQFIFQYYREEENGRGNFPPRFSGLQFPNYSSELNVNALELDDSALYLCASSGGLGAPQTQYFGPGTRLLVL.

CDR3 DNA: TGCAGTGCTCTAGGACCCCGGACAGGGGCCACTGAAGCTTTCTTT. It yields the protein CSALGPRTGATEAFF. The rearrangement joins TRBV20-1 to TRBJ1-1, with TRBD1 matching 9 bases. Germline CDR1 DFQATT, CDR2 SNEGSKA (reference sequence). This CDR3 region has 15 residues. V was clipped by 5 bases and J by 4 bases; unmatched bases: 11.

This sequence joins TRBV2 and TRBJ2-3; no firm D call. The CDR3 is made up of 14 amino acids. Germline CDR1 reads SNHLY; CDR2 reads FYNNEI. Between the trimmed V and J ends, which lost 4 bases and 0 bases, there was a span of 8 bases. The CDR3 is CASSVVISTDTQYF. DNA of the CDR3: TGTGCCAGCAGTGTTGTGATTAGCACAGATACGCAGTATTTT.

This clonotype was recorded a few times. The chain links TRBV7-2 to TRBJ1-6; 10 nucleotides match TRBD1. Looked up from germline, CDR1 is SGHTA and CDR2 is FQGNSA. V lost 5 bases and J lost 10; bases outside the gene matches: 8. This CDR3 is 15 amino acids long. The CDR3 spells CASSQLWDRGSPLHF. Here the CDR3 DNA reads TGTGCCAGCAGCCAGCTTTGGGACAGGGGATCACCCCTCCACTTT.

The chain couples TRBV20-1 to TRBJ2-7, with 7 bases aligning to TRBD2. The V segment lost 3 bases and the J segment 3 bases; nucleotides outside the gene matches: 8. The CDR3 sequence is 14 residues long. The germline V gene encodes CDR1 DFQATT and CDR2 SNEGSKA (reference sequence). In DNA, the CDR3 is TGCAGTGCTAGGTACGGACTAGGGGTCTACGAGCAGTACTTC. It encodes CSARYGLGVYEQYF.

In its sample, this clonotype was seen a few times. In DNA form, the CDR3 reads TGCAGCGTTCTACCCAGGGGTGATTATGGCTACACCTTC. Translation: CSVLPRGDYGYTF. This chain links TRBV29-1 with TRBJ1-2; D is possibly TRBD1 (6 bases). V gave up 5 bases and J gave up 5 bases, with 15 bases separating them. This CDR3 spans 13 amino acids. Germline V gene sequence: CDR1 SQVTM, CDR2 ANQGSEA.

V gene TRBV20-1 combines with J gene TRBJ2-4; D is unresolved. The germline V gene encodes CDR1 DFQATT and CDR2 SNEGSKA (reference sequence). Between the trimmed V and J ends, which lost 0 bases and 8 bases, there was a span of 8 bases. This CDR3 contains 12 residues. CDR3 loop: CSARDRGDIQYF. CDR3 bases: TGCAGTGCTAGAGATCGAGGTGACATTCAGTACTTC.

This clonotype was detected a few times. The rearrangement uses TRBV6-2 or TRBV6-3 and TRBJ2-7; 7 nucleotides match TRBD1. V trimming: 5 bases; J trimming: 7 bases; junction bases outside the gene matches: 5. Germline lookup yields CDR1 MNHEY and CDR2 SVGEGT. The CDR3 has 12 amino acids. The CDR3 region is CASSDREREQYV. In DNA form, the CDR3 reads TGTGCCAGCAGTGACAGGGAGCGGGAGCAGTACGTC.

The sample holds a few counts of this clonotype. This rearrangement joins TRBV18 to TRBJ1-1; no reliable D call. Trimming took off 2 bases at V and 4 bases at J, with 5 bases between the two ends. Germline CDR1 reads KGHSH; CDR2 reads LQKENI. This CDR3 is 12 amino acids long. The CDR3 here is CASSPEFTEAFF. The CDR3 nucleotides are TGTGCCAGCTCACCAGAGTTCACTGAAGCTTTCTTT.

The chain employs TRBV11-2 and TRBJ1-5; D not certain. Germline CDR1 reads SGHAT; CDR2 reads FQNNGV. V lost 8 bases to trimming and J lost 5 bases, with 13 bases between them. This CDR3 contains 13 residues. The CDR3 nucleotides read TGTGCCAGCTCCGACGGTAGTCATCAGCCCCAGCATTTT. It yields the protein CASSDGSHQPQHF.